The clone carrying this T cell receptor beta chain was counted a few times. Germline V gives CDR1 DFQATT, CDR2 SNEGSKA (reference sequence). V was trimmed by 1 base and J by 11 bases, leaving 11 bases between them. The CDR3 extends over 11 amino acids. This specimen comes from a study of neurological immune-mediated disorders. For the study at large: For the 35 or so multiple sclerosis patients, the disease was relapsing-remitting in some 31 and secondary progressive in 3.

Synthesis of cDNA was accomplished via 5'RACE employing 10-nucleotide random UMIs. TCRdb itself ran the 5' RACE reads through MiXCR, one entry per CDR3 protein. The data hold 20,000 to 30,000 distinct CDR3 sequences, with almost 2.5% observed a single time. This sequence originates from a woman aged 50 to 65 with multiple sclerosis. Sample: PBMCs. This chain links TRBV20-1 with TRBJ1-1; D remains unclear. CDR3 sequence reads: CSARAEVVAFF. The CDR3 coding sequence is TGCAGTGCTAGAGCCGAAGTTGTTGCTTTCTTT.